This T cell receptor beta chain was found in a study of T cells in Graves' hyperthyroidism and ophthalmopathy. Study results and caveats: Also found in blood were most expanded thyroid clonotypes above 0.001.

The hyperthyroidism was newly diagnosed and had lasted under 2 months; the patients were aged 18 to 65. The CDR3 regions of TCR beta were amplified from RNA transcripts. During a first-round RT-PCR of the TCR CDR3, the HTBI primer set was used. From the multiplex PCR reads, TCRdb called clonotypes with MiXCR, one entry per CDR3 protein. This sample yields 600,000 or so distinct CDR3 sequences, of which roughly 50% are seen a single time; 8.2% belongs to the top ten. This clonotype was picked up one time. The antigen is unknown. Germline assignment: CDR1 LNHNV and CDR2 YYDKDF (reference sequence). With V trimmed by 3 bases and J by 6 bases, 7 bases remained unmatched. The CDR3 runs to 14 residues.

This sequence originates from a woman aged 18-30 years with Graves' hyperthyroidism. The gene calls are TRBV15 and TRBJ1-2, with TRBD1 matching 7 bases. Sequencing was performed on peripheral blood or thyroid tissue (not recorded which). The CDR3 region is CATSSPQGNHGYTF. CDR3 sequence (DNA): TGTGCCACCAGCAGTCCACAGGGGAATCATGGCTACACCTTC.